Listed below are T cell receptor beta chains from one sample, sequenced in a study of cytomegalovirus exposure and HLA in healthy donors. The repertoire was sequenced with immunoSEQ multiplex PCR; TCRdb's copy has only in-frame clones and lacks some. The sample holds about 150,000 clones, roughly 74% seen once. The sequencing input was PBMCs. The receptor set was obtained from a man between 18 and 35 years old in good health and CMV-seronegative. Each CDR3 is given with its conserved first and last residue. Fields, in order: J gene, CDR3 length, D gene, V gene, clone size, CDR3 protein, CDR3 DNA. D genes are given only for firm matches. Some rows mark clone size as missing; the rest say once, few, many or name a class of expanded clone.

j_gene: TRBJ2-5; len: 15; d_gene: .; v_gene: TRBV4-1; abundance: .; CDR3aa: CASSQVSISGETQYF; CDR3nt: TGCGCCAGCAGCCAAGTATCCATCTCGGGGGAGACCCAGTACTTC
j_gene: TRBJ1-2; len: 10; d_gene: .; v_gene: TRBV20-1; abundance: .; CDR3aa: CSASRERDTF; CDR3nt: TGCAGTGCTAGCAGGGAAAGGGACACCTTC
j_gene: TRBJ1-1; len: 13; d_gene: TRBD1; v_gene: TRBV27; abundance: once; CDR3aa: CASSRGQGTEAFF; CDR3nt: TGTGCCAGCAGTCGGGGACAGGGCACTGAAGCTTTCTTT
j_gene: TRBJ2-1; len: 17; d_gene: TRBD2; v_gene: TRBV11-2; abundance: .; CDR3aa: CASSRRLAGGSYNEQFF; CDR3nt: TGTGCCAGCAGCCGCCGACTAGCGGGGGGATCCTACAATGAGCAGTTCTTC
j_gene: TRBJ2-7; len: 14; d_gene: .; v_gene: TRBV27; abundance: .; CDR3aa: CASSLTGQAYEQYF; CDR3nt: TGTGCCAGCAGTTTAACCGGACAAGCCTACGAGCAGTACTTC
j_gene: TRBJ1-5; len: 14; d_gene: .; v_gene: TRBV7-9; abundance: few; CDR3aa: CASSLVGGNQPQHF; CDR3nt: TGTGCCAGCAGCTTAGTGGGGGGAAATCAGCCCCAGCATTTT
j_gene: TRBJ1-3; len: 16; d_gene: TRBD1; v_gene: TRBV25-1; abundance: .; CDR3aa: CASSERTGRSGNTIYF; CDR3nt: TGTGCCAGCAGTGAGAGGACAGGGAGATCTGGAAACACCATATATTTT
j_gene: TRBJ1-2; len: 14; d_gene: TRBD1; v_gene: TRBV6-5; abundance: .; CDR3aa: CASSHGTGNRGYTF; CDR3nt: TGTGCCAGCAGTCACGGGACAGGGAATCGTGGCTACACCTTC
j_gene: TRBJ2-5; len: 14; d_gene: .; v_gene: TRBV7-2; abundance: .; CDR3aa: CASRPSGVRETQYF; CDR3nt: TGTGCCAGCAGGCCCTCGGGGGTAAGAGAGACCCAGTACTTC
j_gene: TRBJ2-4; len: 15; d_gene: TRBD1; v_gene: TRBV4-3; abundance: .; CDR3aa: CASSQAQGAGNSQYF; CDR3nt: TGCGCCAGCAGCCAAGCCCAGGGGGCGGGAAACAGTCAGTACTTC
j_gene: TRBJ1-1; len: 15; d_gene: .; v_gene: TRBV18; abundance: .; CDR3aa: CASSPGAGMNTEAFF; CDR3nt: TGTGCCAGCTCACCAGGAGCAGGGATGAACACTGAAGCTTTCTTT
j_gene: TRBJ1-6; len: 14; d_gene: .; v_gene: TRBV5-4; abundance: .; CDR3aa: CASSRGQNNSPLHF; CDR3nt: TGTGCCAGCAGCCGAGGGCAGAATAATTCACCCCTCCACTTT
j_gene: TRBJ1-1; len: 15; d_gene: TRBD1; v_gene: TRBV7-6; abundance: .; CDR3aa: CASSSRTGLGAEAFF; CDR3nt: TGTGCCAGCAGCTCCCGGACAGGATTAGGCGCTGAAGCTTTCTTT
j_gene: TRBJ1-4; len: 15; d_gene: .; v_gene: TRBV5-4; abundance: .; CDR3aa: CASSLGGTTNEKLFF; CDR3nt: TGTGCCAGCAGCTTGGGCGGGACAACTAATGAAAAACTGTTTTTT
j_gene: TRBJ1-4; len: 16; d_gene: .; v_gene: TRBV21-1; abundance: .; CDR3aa: CASSKFTQGRDEKLFF; CDR3nt: TGTGCCAGCAGCAAATTTACCCAGGGGAGGGATGAAAAACTGTTTTTT
j_gene: TRBJ2-1; len: 15; d_gene: TRBD2; v_gene: TRBV28; abundance: once; CDR3aa: CASSTSGATYNEQFF; CDR3nt: TGTGCCAGCAGTACTAGCGGGGCAACCTACAATGAGCAGTTCTTC
j_gene: TRBJ1-5; len: 15; d_gene: .; v_gene: TRBV4-2; abundance: .; CDR3aa: CASSRAGQVGQPQHF; CDR3nt: TGTGCCAGCAGCCGAGCGGGGCAGGTGGGGCAGCCCCAGCATTTT
j_gene: TRBJ2-7; len: 16; d_gene: TRBD2; v_gene: TRBV4-2; abundance: .; CDR3aa: CASSQEVSSGAGEQYF; CDR3nt: TGTGCCAGCAGCCAAGAAGTCTCTAGCGGGGCGGGGGAGCAGTACTTC